Sequencing of this T cell receptor (beta chain) was carried out in a study of blood T cells in healthy people across ages. Study-level findings and limits: Changes in expanded clonotypes were possibly confounded, as the CMV status of donors was unknown. A greater number of naive CD4+ cells and higher diversity distinguished long-lived donors from aged donors.

The V and J ends lost 0 bases and 4 bases, in that order; junction bases with no gene match: 2. Germline V gene data show CDR1 as MNHEY and CDR2 as SMNVEV (reference sequence). There are 14 residues in the CDR3. Comments on this clonotype: What it recognizes is unknown.

A second PCR of roughly 7 to 11 cycles used a sample-barcoded 5' primer and a J-beta primer mix. TCRdb reanalysed the 5' RACE reads using MiXCR and keeps one entry per CDR3 protein. This table holds some 760,000 distinct CDR3 sequences, around 25% found once. The sample was also reused in another study, on T cells of mothers and their children. This second report adds: Related pairs of mothers and children showed slightly higher, non-significant overlap versus unrelated pairs. T cell clones that were persistent and microchimeric went undetected.

The sequence was collected from a boy younger than 18 in good health. Sequencing was carried out using blood. V gene TRBV27 combines with J gene TRBJ2-5, with 7 bases identical to TRBD1. The CDR3 region is CASSLSTGLETQYF. In DNA, the CDR3 is TGTGCCAGCAGTTTATCGACAGGGCTAGAGACCCAGTACTTC.